A single sample gave rise to the 2 T cell receptor beta chains below, sequenced in a study of blood T cell repertoires in COVID-19. Profiling relied on immunoSEQ multiplex PCR, and the TCRdb table lists in-frame clones only, not all of them. This sample has some 70,000 clones; approximately 80% occur once, and the top ten carry approximately 0.83%. The sequenced sample was peripheral blood. The receptors were gathered from a woman in her seventies with acute or convalescent COVID-19.

The chain couples TRBV24-1 to TRBJ2-2, with 9 bases lining up with TRBD1. Per the germline V gene, CDR1 is KGHDR and CDR2 is SFDVKD. The CDR3 loop spans 16 amino acids. V lost 5 bases and J lost 2; bases outside the gene matches: 5. CDR3 sequence: CATSGPGQGNTGELFF. CDR3 DNA sequence: TGTGCCACCAGTGGGCCGGGACAGGGAAACACCGGGGAGCTGTTTTTT.

This clone is medium-sized by share. The V and J genes are TRBV7-9 and TRBJ2-5, with 7 bases that match TRBD1. The J segment lost 5 bases and the V segment lost 5 bases, leaving 5 bases of the junction unmatched. Germline V gene sequence: CDR1 SEHNR, CDR2 FQNEAQ (reference sequence). This CDR3 spans 13 amino acids. The CDR3 bases are TGTGCCAGCAGCCCAAGGGGGCCGGAGACCCAGTACTTC. Translating gives CASSPRGPETQYF.